This T cell receptor beta chain was identified in a study of CD8 T cells in Susac syndrome. When the RNA was reverse transcribed, random hexamers were used with an input of about 0.45 to 1 ug. TCRdb reprocessed the immunoSEQ multiplex PCR reads with MiXCR, giving one entry per CDR3 protein. Of roughly 140,000 distinct CDR3 sequences listed, approximately 94% are singletons. This CDR3 has 17 amino acids. Germline values: CDR1 SNHLY, CDR2 FYNNEI. Between the trimmed V and J ends, which lost 3 bases and 4 bases, there was a span of 18 bases. The sample was CD4+ T cells from PBMCs. The chain links TRBV2 to TRBJ2-2; D is possibly TRBD1 or TRBD2 (5 bases each). The clonotype was recovered from a human donor with Susac syndrome. Written as DNA, the CDR3 is TGTGCCAGCAGTGATGTGGCGAGGGGTCTGTCCACCGGGGAGCTGTTTTTT. Amino acid sequence: CASSDVARGLSTGELFF.